This TCR beta chain is from a study of T cells in Graves' hyperthyroidism and ophthalmopathy. Amplified TCR beta CDR3 regions derived from RNA transcripts. The study used the HTBI primer set for a first-round RT-PCR of the TCR CDR3. From the multiplex PCR reads, TCRdb called clonotypes with MiXCR, one entry per CDR3 protein. Of some 760,000 distinct CDR3 sequences listed, around 15% are singletons. This clonotype has at least ten counts. V lost 0 bases and J lost 5, with 8 bases in between. CDR3 length: 13 amino acids. Germline CDR1 reads DFQATT; CDR2 reads SNEGSKA (reference sequence). This chain joins TRBV20-1 and TRBJ2-1; D remains unclear. Input material: blood. This TCR derives from a woman under 30 with Graves' hyperthyroidism. The CDR3 DNA reads as TGCAGTGCTAGAGATCGGGTCCACAATGAGCAGTTCTTC. Its translation is CSARDRVHNEQFF.